Described below is a single T cell receptor beta chain sequence and its context. The record originates from a study of blood T cell repertoires in COVID-19. Repertoires were generated with immunoSEQ multiplex PCR, while TCRdb's copy carries only in-frame clones and drops some. The table includes about 63,000 clones, 74% detected once. Sample: peripheral blood. This receptor was obtained from a woman older than 75 with acute or convalescent COVID-19.

In DNA, the CDR3 is TGTGCCAGCAGCTTAGCGAACCACCGGGACAGGGGCCACTTCCCCCGATATCAGCCCCAGCATTTT. Residues: CASSLANHRDRGHFPRYQPQHF. The chain uses TRBV7-4 and TRBJ1-5; the match to TRBD1 covers 10 bases. V trimming: 0 bases; J trimming: 5 bases; junction bases outside the gene matches: 22. The CDR3 extends over 22 amino acids. Looked up from germline, CDR1 is SGHVT and CDR2 is SQSDAQ.